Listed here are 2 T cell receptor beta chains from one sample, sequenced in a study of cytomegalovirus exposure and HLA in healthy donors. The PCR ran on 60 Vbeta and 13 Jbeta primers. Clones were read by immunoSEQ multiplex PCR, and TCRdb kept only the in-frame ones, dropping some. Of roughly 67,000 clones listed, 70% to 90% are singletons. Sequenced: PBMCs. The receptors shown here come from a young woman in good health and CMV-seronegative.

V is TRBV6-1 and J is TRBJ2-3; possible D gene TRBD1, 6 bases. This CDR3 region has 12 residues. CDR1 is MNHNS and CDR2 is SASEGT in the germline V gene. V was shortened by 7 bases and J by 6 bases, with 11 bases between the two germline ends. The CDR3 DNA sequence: TGTGCCAGCACAACGCAGGGGGATACGCAGTATTTT. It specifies CASTTQGDTQYF.

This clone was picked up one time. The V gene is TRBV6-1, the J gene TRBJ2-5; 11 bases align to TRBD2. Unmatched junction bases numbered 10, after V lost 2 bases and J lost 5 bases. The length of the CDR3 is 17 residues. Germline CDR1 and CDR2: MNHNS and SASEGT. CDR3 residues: CASSERVAGGRMETQYF. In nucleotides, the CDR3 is TGTGCCAGCAGTGAAAGGGTAGCGGGGGGGCGAATGGAGACCCAGTACTTC.